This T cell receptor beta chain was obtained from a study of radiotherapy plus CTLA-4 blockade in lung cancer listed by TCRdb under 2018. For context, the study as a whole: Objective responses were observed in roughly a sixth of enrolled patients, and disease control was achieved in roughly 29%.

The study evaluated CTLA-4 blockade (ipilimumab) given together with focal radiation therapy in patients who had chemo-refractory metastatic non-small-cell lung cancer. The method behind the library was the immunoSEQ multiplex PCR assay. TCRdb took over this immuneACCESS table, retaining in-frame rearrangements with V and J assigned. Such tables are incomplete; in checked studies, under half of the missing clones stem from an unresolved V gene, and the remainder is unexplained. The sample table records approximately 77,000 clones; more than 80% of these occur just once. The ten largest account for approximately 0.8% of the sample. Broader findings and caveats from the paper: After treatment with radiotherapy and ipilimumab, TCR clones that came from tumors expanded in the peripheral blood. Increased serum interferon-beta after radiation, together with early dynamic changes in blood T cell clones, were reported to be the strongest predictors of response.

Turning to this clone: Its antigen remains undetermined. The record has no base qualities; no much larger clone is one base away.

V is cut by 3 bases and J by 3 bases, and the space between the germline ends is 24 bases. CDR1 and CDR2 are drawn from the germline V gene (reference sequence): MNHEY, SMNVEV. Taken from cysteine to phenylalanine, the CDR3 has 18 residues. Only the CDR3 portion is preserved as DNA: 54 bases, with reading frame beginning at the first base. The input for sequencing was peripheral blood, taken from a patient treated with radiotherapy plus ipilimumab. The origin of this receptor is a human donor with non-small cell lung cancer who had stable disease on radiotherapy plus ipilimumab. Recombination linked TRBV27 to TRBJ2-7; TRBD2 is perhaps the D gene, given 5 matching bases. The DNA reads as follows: TGTGCCAGCAGTTTGTCCAGCCAAAGCGGTCGGAAATTCTACGAGCAGTACTTC. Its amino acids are CASSLSSQSGRKFYEQYF.